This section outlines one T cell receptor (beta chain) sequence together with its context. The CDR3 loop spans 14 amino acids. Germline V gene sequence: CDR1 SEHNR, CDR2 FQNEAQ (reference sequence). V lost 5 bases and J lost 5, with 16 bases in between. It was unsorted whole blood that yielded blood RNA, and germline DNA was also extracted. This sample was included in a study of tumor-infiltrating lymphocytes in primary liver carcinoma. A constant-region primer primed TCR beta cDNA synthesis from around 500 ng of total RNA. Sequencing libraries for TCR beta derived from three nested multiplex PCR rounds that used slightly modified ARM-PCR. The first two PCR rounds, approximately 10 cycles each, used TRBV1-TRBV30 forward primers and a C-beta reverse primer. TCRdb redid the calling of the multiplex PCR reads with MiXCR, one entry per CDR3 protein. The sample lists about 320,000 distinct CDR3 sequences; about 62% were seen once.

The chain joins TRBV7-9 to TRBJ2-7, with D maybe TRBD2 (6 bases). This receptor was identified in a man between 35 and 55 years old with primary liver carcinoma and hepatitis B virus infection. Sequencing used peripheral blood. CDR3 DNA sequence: TGTGCCAGCAGCCGTAGCTGGAGGGCCCACGAGCAGTACTTC. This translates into CASSRSWRAHEQYF.